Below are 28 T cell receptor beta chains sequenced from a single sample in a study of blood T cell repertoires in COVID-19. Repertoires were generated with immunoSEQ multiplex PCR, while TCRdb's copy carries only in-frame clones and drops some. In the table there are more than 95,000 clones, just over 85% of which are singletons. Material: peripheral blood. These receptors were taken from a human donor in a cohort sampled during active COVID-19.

The CDR3: CASSLVGVRTEAFF. In DNA, the CDR3 is TGTGCCAGCAGCTTGGTCGGGGTTCGCACTGAAGCTTTCTTT. The chain carries TRBV5-4 and TRBJ1-1; D gene unclear. V was cut by 0 bases and J by 4 bases, with 10 bases left in between. The CDR3 length is 14 residues. Germline V gene lookup returns CDR1 SGHNT and CDR2 YYREEE (reference sequence).

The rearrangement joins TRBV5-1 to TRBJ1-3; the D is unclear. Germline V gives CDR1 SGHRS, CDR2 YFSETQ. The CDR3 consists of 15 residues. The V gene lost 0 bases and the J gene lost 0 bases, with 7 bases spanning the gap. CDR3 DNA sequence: TGCGCCAGCAGCTTGGGAGGGAGCTCTGGAAACACCATATATTTT. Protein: CASSLGGSSGNTIYF.

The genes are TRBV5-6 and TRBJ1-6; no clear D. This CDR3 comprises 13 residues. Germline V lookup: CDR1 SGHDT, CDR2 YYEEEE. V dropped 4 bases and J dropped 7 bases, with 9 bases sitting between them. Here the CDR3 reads CASSAAGNSPLHF. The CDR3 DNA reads TGTGCCAGCAGCGCGGCGGGAAATTCACCCCTCCACTTT.

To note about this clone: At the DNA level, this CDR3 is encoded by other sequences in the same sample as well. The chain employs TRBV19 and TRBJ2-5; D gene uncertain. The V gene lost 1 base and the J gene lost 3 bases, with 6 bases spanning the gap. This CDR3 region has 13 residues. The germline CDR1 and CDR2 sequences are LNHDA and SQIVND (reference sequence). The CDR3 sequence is CASSIGREETQYF. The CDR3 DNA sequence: TGTGCCAGTAGTATAGGTCGGGAAGAGACCCAGTACTTC.

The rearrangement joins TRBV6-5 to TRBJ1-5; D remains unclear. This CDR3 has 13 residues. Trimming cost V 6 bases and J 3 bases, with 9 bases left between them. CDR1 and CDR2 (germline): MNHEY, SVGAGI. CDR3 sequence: CASRRLDNQPQHF. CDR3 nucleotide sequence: TGTGCCAGCAGAAGACTAGACAATCAGCCCCAGCATTTT.

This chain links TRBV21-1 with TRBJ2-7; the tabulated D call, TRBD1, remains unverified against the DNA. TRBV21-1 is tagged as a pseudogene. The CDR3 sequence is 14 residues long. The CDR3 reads CASSKGRGYYEQYF. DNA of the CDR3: TGTGCCAGCAGCAAAGGAAGGGGGTACTACGAGCAGTACTTC.

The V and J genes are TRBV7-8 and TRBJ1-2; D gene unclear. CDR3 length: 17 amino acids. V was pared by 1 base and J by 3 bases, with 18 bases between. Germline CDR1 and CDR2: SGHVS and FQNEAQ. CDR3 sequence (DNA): TGTGCCAGCAGCTTAGTCTTAGCGGTTTCACCGGACTATGGCTACACCTTC. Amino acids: CASSLVLAVSPDYGYTF.

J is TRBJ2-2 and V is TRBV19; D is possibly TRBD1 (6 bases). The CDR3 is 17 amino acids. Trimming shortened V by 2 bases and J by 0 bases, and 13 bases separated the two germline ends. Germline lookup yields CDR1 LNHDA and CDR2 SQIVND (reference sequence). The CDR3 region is CASSISLGASNTGELFF. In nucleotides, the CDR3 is TGTGCCAGTAGTATATCCTTGGGGGCTTCGAACACCGGGGAGCTGTTTTTT.

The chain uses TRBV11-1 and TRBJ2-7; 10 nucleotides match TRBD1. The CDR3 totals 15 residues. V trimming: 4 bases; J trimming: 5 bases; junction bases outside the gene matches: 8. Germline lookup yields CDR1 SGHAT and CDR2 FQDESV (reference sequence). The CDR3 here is CASSYPGQGPHEQYF. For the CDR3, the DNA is TGTGCCAGCAGCTACCCGGGACAGGGGCCCCACGAGCAGTACTTC.

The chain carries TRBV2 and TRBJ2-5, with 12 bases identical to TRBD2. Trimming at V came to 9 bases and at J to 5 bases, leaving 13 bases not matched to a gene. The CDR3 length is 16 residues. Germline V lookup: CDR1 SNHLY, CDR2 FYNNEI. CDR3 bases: TGTGCCAGTTCACCTTCTAGCGGGGGGGCCCTGGAGACCCAGTACTTC. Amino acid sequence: CASSPSSGGALETQYF.

The CDR3 DNA follows: TGTGCCACCAGGTACGTGGGCGCAGGGAATGAGCAGTTCTTC. Encoded protein: CATRYVGAGNEQFF. V and J are TRBV15 and TRBJ2-1; possibly TRBD1 for D (5 bases). Germline CDR1 and CDR2: LNHNV and YYDKDF (reference sequence). The CDR3 extends over 14 amino acids. V gave up 6 bases and J gave up 7 bases, with 16 bases separating them.

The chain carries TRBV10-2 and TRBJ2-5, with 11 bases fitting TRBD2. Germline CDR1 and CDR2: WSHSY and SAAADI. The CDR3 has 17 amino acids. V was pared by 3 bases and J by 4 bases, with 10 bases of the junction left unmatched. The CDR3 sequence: CASSESSGGSHRETQYF. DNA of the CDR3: TGCGCCAGCAGTGAATCTAGCGGGGGGTCGCACAGAGAGACCCAGTACTTC.

CDR3 DNA: TGTGCCAGCAGCCTCCGGGACTCCCCGTCCTACGAGCAGTACTTC. This encodes CASSLRDSPSYEQYF. The V call is TRBV9, the J call TRBJ2-7; possibly TRBD2 for D (6 bases). This CDR3 contains 15 residues. Trimming cost V 4 bases and J 1 base, with 15 bases left between them. CDR1 is SGDLS, CDR2 YYNGEE, per germline.

The CDR3 sequence: CASSWDSTYGYTF. The CDR3 nucleotides are TGTGCCAGCAGTTGGGACAGCACCTATGGCTACACCTTC. V and J are TRBV27 and TRBJ1-2; 7 bases align to TRBD1. The CDR3 length is 13 residues. Trimming at V came to 4 bases and at J to 4 bases, leaving 3 bases not matched to a gene. The germline V gene has CDR1 MNHEY and CDR2 SMNVEV (reference sequence).

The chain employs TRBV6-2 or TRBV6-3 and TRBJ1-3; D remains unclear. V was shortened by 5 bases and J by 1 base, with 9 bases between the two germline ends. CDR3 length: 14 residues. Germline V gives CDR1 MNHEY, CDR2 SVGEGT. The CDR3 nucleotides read TGTGCCAGCAGTCCACAAAGATCTGGAAACACCATATATTTT. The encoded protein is CASSPQRSGNTIYF.

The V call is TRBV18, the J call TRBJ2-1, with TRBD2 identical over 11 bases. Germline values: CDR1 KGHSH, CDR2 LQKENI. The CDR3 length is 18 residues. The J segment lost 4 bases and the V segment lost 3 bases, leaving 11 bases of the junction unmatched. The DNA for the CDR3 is TGTGCCAGCTCACCTAGCTTGGGAACTAGCGGGGGATACAATGAGCAGTTCTTC. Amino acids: CASSPSLGTSGGYNEQFF.

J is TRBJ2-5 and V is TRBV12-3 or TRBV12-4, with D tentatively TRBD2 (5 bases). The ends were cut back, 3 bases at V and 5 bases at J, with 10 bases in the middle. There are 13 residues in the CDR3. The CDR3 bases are TGTGCCAGCAGTTTTCTTAGGGAGGAGACCCAGTACTTC. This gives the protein CASSFLREETQYF.

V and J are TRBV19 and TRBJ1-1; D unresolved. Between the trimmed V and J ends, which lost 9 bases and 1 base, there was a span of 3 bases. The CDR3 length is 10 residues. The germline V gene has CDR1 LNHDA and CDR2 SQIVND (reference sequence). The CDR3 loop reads CASRNTEAFF. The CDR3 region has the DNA TGTGCCAGCCGGAACACTGAAGCTTTCTTT.

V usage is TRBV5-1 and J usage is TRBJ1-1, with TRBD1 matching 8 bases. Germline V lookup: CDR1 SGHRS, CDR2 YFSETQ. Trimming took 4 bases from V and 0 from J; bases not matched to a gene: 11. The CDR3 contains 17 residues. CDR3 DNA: TGCGCCAGCAGCCTCTACGGACAGGGAGTCATGAACACTGAAGCTTTCTTT. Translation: CASSLYGQGVMNTEAFF.

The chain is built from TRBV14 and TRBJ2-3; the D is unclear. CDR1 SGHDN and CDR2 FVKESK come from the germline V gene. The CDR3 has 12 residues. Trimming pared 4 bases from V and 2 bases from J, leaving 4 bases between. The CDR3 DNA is TGTGCCAGCAGCCGACTCACAGATACGCAGTATTTT. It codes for CASSRLTDTQYF.

The CDR3, as DNA: TGTGCCAGCAGCTTACGTCTGGGCGGGGGCACAGATACGCAGTATTTT. Residues: CASSLRLGGGTDTQYF. The chain employs TRBV7-9 and TRBJ2-3; D may be TRBD2 (6 bases). The V gene's germline CDR1 is SEHNR and CDR2 FQNEAQ (reference sequence). V was shortened by 2 bases and J by 1 base, with 13 bases between the two germline ends. The CDR3 consists of 16 residues.

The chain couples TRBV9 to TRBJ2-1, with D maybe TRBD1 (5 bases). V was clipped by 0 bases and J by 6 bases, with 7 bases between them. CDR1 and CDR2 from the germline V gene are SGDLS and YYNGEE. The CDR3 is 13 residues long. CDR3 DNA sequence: TGTGCCAGCAGCGTAGCTAGGGGCAATGAGCAGTTCTTC. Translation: CASSVARGNEQFF.

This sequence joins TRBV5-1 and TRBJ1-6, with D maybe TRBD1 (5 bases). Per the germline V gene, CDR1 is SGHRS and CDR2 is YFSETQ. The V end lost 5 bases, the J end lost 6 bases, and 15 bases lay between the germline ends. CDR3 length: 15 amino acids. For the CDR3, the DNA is TGCGCCAGCAGTTCCCGGGGAGGGGCTAATTCACCCCTCCACTTT. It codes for CASSSRGGANSPLHF. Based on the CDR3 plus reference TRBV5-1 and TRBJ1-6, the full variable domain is KAGVTQTPRYLIKTRGQQVTLSCSPISGHRSVSWYQQTPGQGLQFLFEYFSETQRNKGNFPGRFSGRQFSNSRSEMNVSTLELGDSALYLCASSSRGGANSPLHFGNGTRLTVT.

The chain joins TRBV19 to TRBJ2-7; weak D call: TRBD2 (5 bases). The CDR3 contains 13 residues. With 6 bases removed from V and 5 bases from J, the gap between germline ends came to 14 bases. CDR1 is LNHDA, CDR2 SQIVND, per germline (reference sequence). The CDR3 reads CASSRGSVDEQYF. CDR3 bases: TGTGCCAGTAGCCGGGGTAGCGTCGACGAGCAGTACTTC.

The CDR3 loop is CASSLTGYSNQPQHF. CDR3 coding DNA: TGTGCCAGCTCACTGACAGGGTATAGCAATCAGCCCCAGCATTTT. The chain joins TRBV18 to TRBJ1-5, with 7 bases aligning to TRBD1. The germline V gene encodes CDR1 KGHSH and CDR2 LQKENI. The CDR3 runs 15 residues. V lost 4 bases to trimming and J lost 0 bases; unmatched junction nucleotides: 3.

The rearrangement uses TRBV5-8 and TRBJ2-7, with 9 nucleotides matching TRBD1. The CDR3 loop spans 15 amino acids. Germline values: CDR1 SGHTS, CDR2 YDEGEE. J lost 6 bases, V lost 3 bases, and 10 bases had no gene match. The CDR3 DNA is TGTGCCAGCAGCTCTTCCGGGACAGGGAGGGGCGAGCAGTACTTC. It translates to CASSSSGTGRGEQYF.

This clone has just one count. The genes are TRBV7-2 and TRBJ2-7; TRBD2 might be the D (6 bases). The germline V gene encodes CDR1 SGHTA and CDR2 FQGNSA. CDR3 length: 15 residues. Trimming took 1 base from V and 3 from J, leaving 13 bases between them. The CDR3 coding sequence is TGTGCCAGCAGCTTAGTCCGGGCTAGCGACTACGAGCAGTACTTC. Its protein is CASSLVRASDYEQYF.

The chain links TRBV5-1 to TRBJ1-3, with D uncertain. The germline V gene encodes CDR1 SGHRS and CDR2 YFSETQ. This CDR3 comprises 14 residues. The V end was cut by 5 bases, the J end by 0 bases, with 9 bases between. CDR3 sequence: CASSSGGSGNTIYF. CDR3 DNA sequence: TGCGCCAGCAGTTCGGGTGGCTCTGGAAACACCATATATTTT. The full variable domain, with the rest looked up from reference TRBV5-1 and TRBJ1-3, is KAGVTQTPRYLIKTRGQQVTLSCSPISGHRSVSWYQQTPGQGLQFLFEYFSETQRNKGNFPGRFSGRQFSNSRSEMNVSTLELGDSALYLCASSSGGSGNTIYFGEGSWLTVV.